The 19 T cell receptor beta chains in this list originate from one sample, sequenced in a study of cytomegalovirus exposure and HLA in healthy donors. The method was immunoSEQ multiplex PCR; TCRdb's version includes in-frame clones alone and lacks a portion of them. The table records about 110,000 clones, roughly 90% of them present only once. Sequences were obtained from PBMCs. The receptors shown here come from a woman younger than 30 in good health and CMV-seronegative.

This chain connects TRBV5-6 to TRBJ2-1; a possible D gene is TRBD2 (6 bases). This CDR3 contains 18 residues. V shed 4 bases and J shed 2 bases, with 22 bases lying between them. Germline V lookup: CDR1 SGHDT, CDR2 YYEEEE. The CDR3 reads CASSPVRRDPRTYNEQFF. CDR3 sequence (DNA): TGTGCCAGCAGCCCCGTCCGGAGGGACCCACGCACCTACAATGAGCAGTTCTTC.

This clone was counted a single time. The chain recombines TRBV28 with TRBJ1-5; D is perhaps TRBD1 (5 bases). The CDR3 contains 15 residues. Germline CDR1 MDHEN, CDR2 SYDVKM. V was pared by 1 base and J by 4 bases, with 11 bases between. The CDR3 DNA sequence: TGTGCCAGCAGTTTATCCATCGGGGGAAATCAGCCCCAGCATTTT. The encoded protein is CASSLSIGGNQPQHF.

This sequence joins TRBV5-1 and TRBJ2-5, with 12 nucleotides matching TRBD2. The V segment lost 0 bases and the J segment 1 base; nucleotides outside the gene matches: 4. This CDR3 is 17 amino acids long. Germline CDR1 and CDR2: SGHRS and YFSETQ. The CDR3 region is CASSLALAGGFQETQYF. As DNA, the CDR3 is TGCGCCAGCAGCTTGGCCCTAGCGGGGGGGTTCCAAGAGACCCAGTACTTC.

The V gene is TRBV2, the J gene TRBJ2-1, with a tentative D call TRBD2 (6 bases). CDR3 length: 12 residues. The V gene lost 5 bases and the J gene lost 7 bases, with 9 bases spanning the gap. CDR1 and CDR2 from the germline V gene are SNHLY and FYNNEI. The CDR3 loop is CASSLADNEQFF. In DNA, the CDR3 is TGTGCCAGCAGTTTAGCGGATAATGAGCAGTTCTTC.

The rearrangement uses TRBV5-1 and TRBJ2-7, with 9 bases lining up with TRBD2. The CDR3 totals 15 residues. In germline, CDR1 is SGHRS, CDR2 YFSETQ. The V and J ends lost 0 bases and 3 bases, in that order; junction bases with no gene match: 4. The CDR3 spells CASSLGGGAFYEQYF. Here the CDR3 DNA reads TGCGCCAGCAGCTTGGGCGGGGGGGCGTTCTACGAGCAGTACTTC. Together with reference TRBV5-1 and TRBJ2-7, the CDR3 gives the full variable domain: KAGVTQTPRYLIKTRGQQVTLSCSPISGHRSVSWYQQTPGQGLQFLFEYFSETQRNKGNFPGRFSGRQFSNSRSEMNVSTLELGDSALYLCASSLGGGAFYEQYFGPGTRLTVT.

This clone was found a few times. V and J are TRBV7-3 and TRBJ2-1; a weak D match, TRBD2 (5 bases). V dropped 2 bases and J dropped 0 bases, with 14 bases sitting between them. CDR3 length equals 17 residues. Germline assignment: CDR1 SGHTA and CDR2 FQGTGA. CDR3 in DNA: TGTGCCAGCAGCTTAGGAGTTAGGGAGAGCTCCTACAATGAGCAGTTCTTC. Protein: CASSLGVRESSYNEQFF.

The chain carries TRBV28 and TRBJ1-5; TRBD1 might be the D (5 bases). The V gene's germline CDR1 is MDHEN and CDR2 SYDVKM. The CDR3 runs to 17 residues. V was trimmed by 3 bases and J by 2 bases, leaving 17 bases between them. In DNA form, the CDR3 reads TGTGCCAGCAGTTTCCGCCAGGGATCGAGTCGCAATCAGCCCCAGCATTTT. Protein: CASSFRQGSSRNQPQHF.

The chain employs TRBV18 and TRBJ2-7; a weak D match, TRBD2 (6 bases). The CDR3 is made up of 15 amino acids. Trimming took off 3 bases at V and 3 bases at J, with 15 bases between the two ends. CDR1 and CDR2 from the germline V gene are KGHSH and LQKENI. Here the CDR3 DNA reads TGTGCCAGCTCACCGATCCGGGACTTGAGCTACGAGCAGTACTTC. Its protein is CASSPIRDLSYEQYF.

The rearrangement uses TRBV7-3 and TRBJ2-7; TRBD2 matches at 12 bases. This CDR3 is built from 18 residues. The germline CDR1 and CDR2 sequences are SGHTA and FQGTGA. After removal of 1 base from V and 2 bases from J, the junction contained 9 bases not matched to a gene. The CDR3 protein is CASSLRGPGLAGTYEQYF. The CDR3 DNA sequence: TGTGCCAGCAGCTTAAGGGGCCCAGGACTAGCGGGAACCTACGAGCAGTACTTC.

V is TRBV15 and J is TRBJ2-3; D uncertain. V shed 4 bases and J shed 3 bases, with 8 bases lying between them. The germline gives CDR1 LNHNV, CDR2 YYDKDF (reference sequence). This CDR3 comprises 13 residues. The CDR3 sequence is CATSKSPTDTQYF. The CDR3, as DNA: TGTGCCACCAGCAAGAGCCCAACAGATACGCAGTATTTT.

V usage is TRBV2 and J usage is TRBJ2-7; 8 nucleotides match TRBD1. From germline, CDR1 is SNHLY and CDR2 FYNNEI. The J segment lost 5 bases and the V segment lost 2 bases, leaving 8 bases of the junction unmatched. The CDR3 is made up of 15 amino acids. This chain's CDR3 is CASSELQGARDEQYF. The CDR3 bases are TGTGCCAGCAGTGAACTGCAGGGGGCGCGGGACGAGCAGTACTTC.

This clone has more than one count but fewer than ten. The DNA for the CDR3 is TGTGCCAGCGGAATGGGACAGGGCTACGAGCAGTACTTC. Residues: CASGMGQGYEQYF. The V and J genes are TRBV11-2 and TRBJ2-7; 9 bases match TRBD1. The J segment lost 3 bases and the V segment lost 8 bases, leaving 5 bases of the junction unmatched. From germline, CDR1 is SGHAT and CDR2 FQNNGV. The CDR3 covers 13 residues.

In this sample, this clone turned up once. The rearrangement joins TRBV27 to TRBJ2-3; TRBD2 matches at 11 bases. The length of the CDR3 is 14 residues. J was trimmed by 5 bases and V by 5 bases; bases with no gene match: 3. Germline V lookup: CDR1 MNHEY, CDR2 SMNVEV (reference sequence). The CDR3: CASSPGLAGDTQYF. CDR3 sequence (DNA): TGTGCCAGCAGTCCAGGACTAGCGGGAGATACGCAGTATTTT.

The chain joins TRBV5-6 to TRBJ2-2, with 7 bases aligning to TRBD1. CDR1 and CDR2 from the germline V gene are SGHDT and YYEEEE. The CDR3 is 15 amino acids. After removal of 5 bases from V and 1 base from J, the junction contained 5 bases not matched to a gene. The CDR3 DNA reads as TGTGCCAGCAGTTTGACAGGGATGAACACCGGGGAGCTGTTTTTT. Protein: CASSLTGMNTGELFF.

V gene TRBV29-1 combines with J gene TRBJ2-1; no definite D call. Germline CDR1 reads SQVTM; CDR2 reads ANQGSEA. V lost 4 bases and J lost 8, with 12 bases in between. The CDR3 has 12 amino acids. CDR3 DNA sequence: TGCAGCGTTGGAGCATCCCTGCATGAGCAGTTCTTC. As protein: CSVGASLHEQFF.

This rearrangement joins TRBV19 to TRBJ1-1; D is possibly TRBD1 (5 bases). The CDR3 totals 15 residues. V was clipped by 1 base and J by 4 bases, with 13 bases between them. The germline CDR1 and CDR2 sequences are LNHDA and SQIVND (reference sequence). In DNA, the CDR3 is TGTGCCAGTAGTATAGTTCCCCCCGGGGGCACTGAAGCTTTCTTT. This sequence encodes CASSIVPPGGTEAFF.

The rearrangement uses TRBV4-2 and TRBJ1-1; 9 bases match TRBD1. J lost 5 bases, V lost 5 bases, and 9 bases had no gene match. Germline CDR1 is LGHNA and CDR2 is YNFKEQ. This CDR3 contains 15 residues. Written as DNA, the CDR3 is TGTGCCAGCAGCGATGGGACAGGGTTTTGGACTGAAGCTTTCTTT. This sequence encodes CASSDGTGFWTEAFF.

V and J are TRBV27 and TRBJ2-7; possibly TRBD1 for D (6 bases). Looked up from germline, CDR1 is MNHEY and CDR2 is SMNVEV (reference sequence). There are 17 residues in the CDR3. The V end was cut by 2 bases, the J end by 1 base, with 18 bases between. As DNA, the CDR3 is TGTGCCAGCAGTTTAGGGGCCCGAGACAGGCTATCCTACGAGCAGTACTTC. It is translated as CASSLGARDRLSYEQYF.

The chain joins TRBV7-8 to TRBJ2-7; 9 bases align to TRBD1. The CDR3 totals 19 residues. Germline V lookup: CDR1 SGHVS, CDR2 FQNEAQ. The junction had 17 bases not matched to a gene; V was cut back by 0 bases and J by 5 bases. CDR3 DNA sequence: TGTGCCAGCAGCTTAGCGCTGATAGGGGGACAGGGCCCTAGGAACGAGCAGTACTTC. It yields the protein CASSLALIGGQGPRNEQYF.